The sequence of this T cell receptor beta chain was determined in a study of blood T cell repertoires in COVID-19. Study overall: T cells, B-cell-depleted T cells, or PBMCs supplied cDNA or gDNA.

In the source study's methods: It was from reference gene primer amplification that nucleated cell counts were estimated. TCRdb's table, derived via immunoSEQ multiplex PCR, lists solely in-frame clones and lacks some. V, J and clone size are those of that table, while D and trimming were read from the DNA. The table shows under 450,000 clones, with roughly four fifths occurring only once. The recovered donors of Cohort 3 showed two negative PCRs, clearance, or symptom resolution. Deletions cut 0 bases from V and 4 bases from J, with 9 bases between. Germline V lookup: CDR1 SNHLY, CDR2 FYNNEI. This CDR3 has 15 residues.

The sequence was collected from a woman between 45 and 60 years old who had recovered from COVID-19. Material for sequencing was PBMCs or T cells enriched from blood (not recorded which). The rearrangement uses TRBV2 and TRBJ2-2; D might be TRBD1 (5 bases). CDR3 residues: CASSEALGLTGELFF. CDR3 DNA: TGTGCCAGCAGTGAAGCGCTGGGGCTCACCGGGGAGCTGTTTTTT.